This entry lists 32 T cell receptor beta chains sequenced from one sample in a study of metastatic and nonmetastatic thyroid tumors. Nobody among the patients had been given any treatment before thyroid surgery. TCRdb re-processed the PCR reads through MiXCR. Of some 27,000 clones in the sample, approximately 22% were seen once. The sequenced sample consisted of blood. These receptors were taken from a male donor with papillary thyroid cancer or a benign thyroid nodule (not recorded which). Some clones in this sample may be carry-over from other donors' samples.

This clone has just a few counts. This chain uses TRBV6-1 with TRBJ2-7, with D perhaps TRBD1 or TRBD2 (5 bases each). The CDR3 length is 15 residues. Trimming removed 3 bases at V and 4 bases at J, with 16 bases between. Germline CDR1 MNHNS, CDR2 SASEGT. Here the CDR3 reads CASSEGPGPYYEQYF. CDR3 bases: TGTGCCAGCAGTGAGGGACCGGGACCCTATTACGAGCAGTACTTC.

This clone was seen many times. J is TRBJ2-2 and V is TRBV28, with 9 bases that match TRBD2. This CDR3 is built from 17 residues. Germline V gives CDR1 MDHEN, CDR2 SYDVKM. J lost 5 bases, V lost 4 bases, and 11 bases had no gene match. The CDR3 here is CASSYTPRLAETGELFF. DNA of the CDR3: TGTGCCAGCAGTTATACTCCTAGACTAGCGGAAACCGGGGAGCTGTTTTTT.

This clone was seen at least ten times. The gene calls are TRBV3-1 and TRBJ2-7, with no clear D. This CDR3 region has 13 residues. CDR1 and CDR2 from the germline V gene are LGHDT and YNNKEL (reference sequence). The V end lost 1 base, the J end lost 3 bases, and 7 bases lay between the germline ends. For the CDR3, the DNA is TGTGCCAGCAGCCAAGGTTTTAACTACGAGCAGTACTTC. Translated: CASSQGFNYEQYF.

This clone occurred many times. The germline gene is not matched at one end of the junction; a read error may be the cause. The chain uses TRBV3-1 and TRBJ2-1; D gene unclear. The CDR3 sequence is 12 residues long. Germline V gene data show CDR1 as LGHDT and CDR2 as YNNKEL (reference sequence). The CDR3 region is CASSQVGIPAIF. DNA for the CDR3: TGTGCCAGCAGCCAAGTGGGTATTCCGGCGATATTC.

This clone has at least ten counts. The chain links TRBV5-8 to TRBJ1-5; D is perhaps TRBD1 (5 bases). Trimming removed 0 bases at V and 7 bases at J, with 11 bases between. The CDR3 has 14 amino acids. In germline, CDR1 is SGHTS, CDR2 YDEGEE. For the CDR3, the DNA is TGTGCCAGCAGCTTGGCTTCCGGGGGGCAGCCCCAGCATTTT. Its translation is CASSLASGGQPQHF.

This clone showed up many times. The CDR3 DNA sequence: TGTGCCAGCAGCTCCACGGGGGGGGAAGGAAACACCATATATTTT. Protein sequence: CASSSTGGEGNTIYF. The J gene is TRBJ1-3, the V gene TRBV11-2, with a possible D match to TRBD1 (5 bases). Germline V gene sequence: CDR1 SGHAT, CDR2 FQNNGV. The length of the CDR3 is 15 residues. The V end lost 4 bases, the J end lost 4 bases, and 14 bases lay between the germline ends.

This clone was picked up a small number of times. This rearrangement joins TRBV6-1 to TRBJ1-5; D ambiguous. The V gene lost 5 bases and the J gene lost 0 bases, with 8 bases spanning the gap. CDR3 length: 14 amino acids. Per the germline V gene, CDR1 is MNHNS and CDR2 is SASEGT. CDR3 nucleotide sequence: TGTGCCAGCAGTTTCAGCTTTAGCAATCAGCCCCAGCATTTT. Protein sequence: CASSFSFSNQPQHF.

The table lists this clone with a few counts. A read error may be the cause here, since a much bigger clone is one base away. V is TRBV4-1 and J is TRBJ2-3; D call uncertain. Germline values: CDR1 MGHRA, CDR2 YSYEKL. The length of the CDR3 is 16 residues. Here the CDR3 reads CASSRFLDSGTYTQYF. The CDR3 DNA follows: TGCGCCAGCAGCCGATTTCTAGATTCCGGCACATATACGCAGTATTTT.

This clone was recorded many times. The chain links TRBV5-1 to TRBJ2-7, with D perhaps assigned TRBD1 or TRBD2 (5 bases each). CDR3 length: 16 residues. V dropped 4 bases and J dropped 2 bases, with 19 bases sitting between them. CDR1 and CDR2 (germline): SGHRS, YFSETQ. The CDR3 region has the DNA TGCGCCAGCAGCCCTGGATTGTGGGGGTCAACCTACGAGCAGTACTTC. Its translation: CASSPGLWGSTYEQYF.

This clone was detected many times. CDR3 nucleotide sequence: TGTGCCAGCAGTTTCTTGGATGAGCAGTTCTTC. Its translation is CASSFLDEQFF. V usage is TRBV27 and J usage is TRBJ2-1; D gene unclear. The germline gives CDR1 MNHEY, CDR2 SMNVEV (reference sequence). V shed 3 bases and J shed 8 bases, with 5 bases lying between them. CDR3 length: 11 residues.

The rearrangement joins TRBV13 to TRBJ2-7; 7 positions match TRBD2. V lost 1 base and J lost 7; bases outside the gene matches: 13. Germline V CDR1 and CDR2: PRHDT, FYEKMQ (reference sequence). CDR3 length: 16 amino acids. The CDR3 DNA reads TGTGCCAGCAGCTTAGTCCCAGCGGGGCTCGAAGGGGAGCAGTACTTC. Amino acid sequence: CASSLVPAGLEGEQYF. Based on the CDR3 plus reference TRBV13 and TRBJ2-7, the full variable domain is AAGVIQSPRHLIKEKRETATLKCYPIPRHDTVYWYQQGPGQDPQFLISFYEKMQSDKGSIPDRFSAQQFSDYHSELNMSSLELGDSALYFCASSLVPAGLEGEQYFGPGTRLTVT.

The V call is TRBV6-1, the J call TRBJ1-5, with a tentative D call TRBD1 (6 bases). Germline CDR1 reads MNHNS; CDR2 reads SASEGT. V lost 3 bases to trimming and J lost 0 bases, with 18 bases between them. The CDR3 has 18 residues. This CDR3 is CASSERLGTSYSNQPQHF. CDR3 coding DNA: TGTGCCAGCAGTGAGCGCTTGGGGACATCATATAGCAATCAGCCCCAGCATTTT.

This clone is medium-sized within its sample. Relative to the germline gene, one junction end is altered; a read error may explain this. The rearrangement links TRBV4-1 to TRBJ1-2, with D unclear. The CDR3 runs 11 residues. The germline gives CDR1 MGHRA, CDR2 YSYEKL. The CDR3 region has the DNA TGCGCCAGCAGCCAAGCCCGAGGCACCTTCTTC. Its protein product is CASSQARGTFF.

This clone was detected many times. A read error may produce the germline difference seen at one junction end. In the same sample, other DNA sequences code for this CDR3. This chain links TRBV6-1 with TRBJ1-6; maybe TRBD1 (5 bases). Germline V gene data show CDR1 as MNHNS and CDR2 as SASEGT. The CDR3 spans 13 residues. CDR3 residues: CASSEEASTRAHF. The CDR3, as DNA: TGCGCCAGCAGTGAAGAGGCCTCCACCAGGGCCCACTTT.

This clone was observed at least ten times. The chain combines TRBV6-2 or TRBV6-3 with TRBJ2-2; 8 bases align to TRBD1. V lost 0 bases to trimming and J lost 7 bases; unmatched junction nucleotides: 13. CDR1 and CDR2 from the germline V gene are MNHEY and SVGEGT. The CDR3 runs 18 residues. CDR3 sequence (DNA): TGTGCCAGCAGTTACTCGCCGGGGACAGGAGAAGTCGGCGGGGAGCTGTTTTTT. This gives the protein CASSYSPGTGEVGGELFF.

The J gene is TRBJ1-5, the V gene TRBV19, with 8 bases fitting TRBD1. The CDR3 runs 16 residues. J lost 3 bases, V lost 1 base, and 5 bases had no gene match. Germline assignment: CDR1 LNHDA and CDR2 SQIVND (reference sequence). In DNA, the CDR3 is TGTGCCAGTAGTATAGTCCCAGGGGGCTCCAATCAGCCCCAGCATTTT. Its protein product is CASSIVPGGSNQPQHF. Full variable domain (missing parts from reference TRBV19 and TRBJ1-5): DGGITQSPKYLFRKEGQNVTLSCEQNLNHDAMYWYRQDPGQGLRLIYYSQIVNDFQKGDIAEGYSVSREKKESFPLTVTSAQKNPTAFYLCASSIVPGGSNQPQHFGDGTRLSIL.

Many counts were recorded for this clone. V gene TRBV20-1 combines with J gene TRBJ2-5; 10 nucleotides agree with TRBD2. The CDR3 runs to 16 residues. Germline lookup yields CDR1 DFQATT and CDR2 SNEGSKA (reference sequence). Germline trimming cut 4 bases from V and 4 bases from J; bases unmatched to any gene: 12. In DNA form, the CDR3 reads TGCAGTGCTAAAACTTTCCTAGCGGGAGTGGTAGAGACCCAGTACTTC. Translating it yields CSAKTFLAGVVETQYF.

Worth noting for this clone: A read error may be the cause here, since a much bigger clone is one base away. The V and J genes are TRBV11-3 and TRBJ2-5, with a tentative D call TRBD2 (6 bases). V lost 1 base, J lost 7 bases, and 16 bases lay in between. Per the germline V gene, CDR1 is SGHNT and CDR2 is YENEEA. This CDR3 has 15 residues. The CDR3 nucleotides are TGTGCCAGCAGCTTAGCCGGACCCCCAGCGGGGACCCAGTACTTC. This encodes CASSLAGPPAGTQYF. The full variable domain, in which reference TRBV11-3 and TRBJ2-5 provide the parts outside the CDR3, is EAGVVQSPRYKIIEKKQPVAFWCNPISGHNTLYWYLQNLGQGPELLIRYENEEAVDDSQLPKDRFSAERLKGVDSTLKIQPAELGDSAVYLCASSLAGPPAGTQYFGPGTRLLVL.

Many counts were recorded for this clone. The chain couples TRBV12-3 or TRBV12-4 to TRBJ2-2, with D uncertain. This CDR3 is built from 13 residues. The germline V and J ends were trimmed by 5 bases and 6 bases, with 10 bases remaining between them. Here the CDR3 reads CASSPESAGELFF. In nucleotides, the CDR3 is TGTGCCAGCAGTCCAGAGTCGGCCGGGGAGCTGTTTTTT.

This clone was seen many times. This could be a read error, since a much larger clone is one nucleotide away. The chain combines TRBV5-1 with TRBJ1-1; no reliable D call. The CDR3 is 13 amino acids. The germline gives CDR1 SGHRS, CDR2 YFSETQ. The CDR3: CASSYAGNTEALF. The CDR3, as DNA: TGCGCCAGCAGCTACGCGGGGAACACTGAAGCTCTCTTT. Together with reference TRBV5-1 and TRBJ1-1, the CDR3 gives the full variable domain: KAGVTQTPRYLIKTRGQQVTLSCSPISGHRSVSWYQQTPGQGLQFLFEYFSETQRNKGNFPGRFSGRQFSNSRSEMNVSTLELGDSALYLCASSYAGNTEALFGQGTRLTVV.

This clone was found many times. This CDR3 is also generated by other DNA sequences in the sample. The V gene is TRBV5-1, the J gene TRBJ1-3, with D hard to call. This CDR3 has 11 residues. Germline CDR1 reads SGHRS; CDR2 reads YFSETQ. V lost 2 bases, J lost 4 bases, and 1 base lay in between. The CDR3 DNA follows: TGCGCCAGCAGCTTCGGAAACACCATATATTTT. It codes for CASSFGNTIYF.

This clone was detected ten times or more. The chain's CDR3 is CASSVHMNTEAFF. The CDR3 DNA reads TGCGCCAGCAGCGTCCACATGAACACTGAAGCTTTCTTT. V and J are TRBV5-1 and TRBJ1-1; D unresolved. This CDR3 has 13 amino acids. Looked up from germline, CDR1 is SGHRS and CDR2 is YFSETQ. With 4 bases removed from V and 0 bases from J, the gap between germline ends came to 7 bases.

Ten or more counts support this clone. The rearrangement uses TRBV7-9 and TRBJ2-1, with 9 bases aligning to TRBD2. The germline V gene has CDR1 SEHNR and CDR2 FQNEAQ (reference sequence). V dropped 5 bases and J dropped 3; count of bases not matched to a gene: 14. The CDR3 is 18 residues long. The CDR3 region has the DNA TGTGCCAGCAGCCCTGGCGGGGCTAGCGGGACCGGCTACAATGAGCAGTTCTTC. Protein sequence: CASSPGGASGTGYNEQFF.

There are a few counts of this clone. The chain couples TRBV4-1 to TRBJ2-3; D tentatively fits TRBD1 or TRBD2 (5 bases each). With 0 bases removed from V and 0 bases from J, the gap between germline ends came to 10 bases. This CDR3 has 16 amino acids. Germline assignment: CDR1 MGHRA and CDR2 YSYEKL. CDR3 nucleotides: TGCGCCAGCAGCCAAGACGGATGGGGGAGCACAGATACGCAGTATTTT. It specifies CASSQDGWGSTDTQYF.

In its sample, this clone was seen many times. The chain carries TRBV6-5 and TRBJ1-4; no clear D. Trimming took 1 base from V and 2 from J, leaving 14 bases between them. The germline CDR1 and CDR2 sequences are MNHEY and SVGAGI. CDR3 length equals 17 residues. The CDR3 region is CASSYLAGTATNEKLFF. The CDR3 coding sequence is TGTGCCAGCAGTTACTTGGCGGGAACAGCGACTAATGAAAAACTGTTTTTT.

This clone has a count of ten or more. The chain couples TRBV7-9 to TRBJ2-3, with TRBD2 matching over 7 bases. Germline assignment: CDR1 SEHNR and CDR2 FQNEAQ (reference sequence). The CDR3 sequence is 15 residues long. V dropped 4 bases and J dropped 2; count of bases not matched to a gene: 6. The chain's CDR3 is CASSSREANTDTQYF. The CDR3 nucleotides are TGTGCCAGCAGCTCCCGGGAGGCAAACACAGATACGCAGTATTTT.

This clone came up many times. V usage is TRBV10-3 and J usage is TRBJ2-5; D might be TRBD1 (6 bases). Trimming removed 5 bases at V and 2 bases at J, with 12 bases between. The CDR3 consists of 14 residues. Germline V gene lookup returns CDR1 ENHRY and CDR2 SYGVKD. The CDR3: CAISPGTFQETQYF. The DNA for the CDR3 is TGTGCCATCAGTCCCGGGACATTTCAAGAGACCCAGTACTTC.

This clone has at least ten counts. The chain recombines TRBV6-1 with TRBJ2-5; 7 bases are a match to TRBD1. The CDR3 extends over 15 amino acids. The trim removed 6 bases at V and 0 bases at J, leaving 7 bases unmatched. Germline-derived CDR1 and CDR2 are MNHNS and SASEGT. As DNA, the CDR3 is TGTGCCAGCAGACCCGGGACAGCTGACCAAGAGACCCAGTACTTC. Translated, it gives CASRPGTADQETQYF.

This clone was found a few times. V usage is TRBV6-2 or TRBV6-3 and J usage is TRBJ2-7, with 9 bases fitting TRBD2. The V segment lost 1 base and the J segment 3 bases; nucleotides outside the gene matches: 1. This CDR3 is 14 amino acids long. Germline loops: CDR1 MNHEY, CDR2 SVGEGT. DNA for the CDR3: TGTGCCAGCAGTTACTGCGGGAGGGTCTACGAGCAGTACTTC. Its translation is CASSYCGRVYEQYF.

This clone has a count of ten or more. This sequence joins TRBV5-1 and TRBJ2-2; perhaps TRBD1 as D (6 bases). Trimming cost V 0 bases and J 5 bases, with 8 bases left between them. CDR1 is SGHRS and CDR2 is YFSETQ in the germline V gene. The CDR3 is 14 amino acids. This CDR3 reads CASSLDRATGELFF. CDR3 in DNA: TGCGCCAGCAGCTTGGACAGGGCGACCGGGGAGCTGTTTTTT.

This clone was seen ten or more times. The V call is TRBV4-1, the J call TRBJ2-1, with 9 bases matching TRBD1. The CDR3 has 15 residues. Unmatched junction bases numbered 9, after V lost 4 bases and J lost 8 bases. Germline CDR1 is MGHRA and CDR2 is YSYEKL. The CDR3 region is CASSLRDREVDEQFF. For the CDR3, the DNA is TGCGCCAGCAGCCTCCGGGACAGGGAGGTCGATGAGCAGTTCTTC.

This clone was detected many times. V is TRBV6-2 or TRBV6-3 and J is TRBJ1-4, with a tentative D call TRBD1 (5 bases). Trimming removed 6 bases at V and 1 base at J, with 9 bases between. Germline V gives CDR1 MNHEY, CDR2 SVGEGT. This CDR3 has 14 residues. The CDR3 sequence: CASRKGRTNEKLFF. Written as DNA, the CDR3 is TGTGCCAGCAGAAAGGGGAGAACTAATGAAAAACTGTTTTTT.